Listed below are T cell receptor beta chains from one sample, sequenced in a study of cytomegalovirus exposure and HLA in healthy donors. The table came from immunoSEQ multiplex PCR; TCRdb's copy has only in-frame clones and leaves some out. This table has over 50,000 clones, 65% to 80% appearing once. Sequencing input: PBMCs. These receptors came from a female donor in good health and CMV-seronegative. Each CDR3 is given with its conserved first and last residue. A D gene is named only where the DNA matches it firmly. For some rows the clone size is stated as once, few or many, or as a class when expanded; others skip it.

v_gene	d_gene	len	j_gene	abundance	CDR3aa	CDR3nt
TRBV10-3	-	16	TRBJ2-3	-	CAISAQTGLRTDTQYF	TGTGCCATCAGTGCACAAACAGGGCTTCGCACAGATACGCAGTATTTT
TRBV19	-	17	TRBJ2-3	-	CASSISQGGVGEDTQYF	TGTGCCAGTAGTATCAGCCAGGGGGGAGTTGGTGAAGATACGCAGTATTTT
TRBV2	-	17	TRBJ1-6	-	CASSEEQGASYNSPLHF	TGTGCCAGCAGTGAAGAACAGGGCGCGAGCTATAATTCACCCCTCCACTTT
TRBV18	-	14	TRBJ1-2	few	CASSPPSGFYGYTF	TGTGCCAGCTCACCACCGTCAGGGTTTTATGGCTACACCTTC
TRBV7-2	-	14	TRBJ1-2	-	CASRTPTVSGGYTF	TGTGCCAGCAGAACACCGACAGTTTCGGGTGGCTACACCTTC
TRBV19	TRBD2	19	TRBJ2-3	-	CASSGRGRVSGTLGDTQYF	TGTGCCAGTAGTGGTCGTGGCAGGGTCAGCGGGACCCTGGGAGATACGCAGTATTTT
TRBV7-2	TRBD2	15	TRBJ2-3	-	CASSLTAGGRDTQYF	TGTGCCAGCAGCTTAACAGCGGGGGGGCGGGATACGCAGTATTTT
TRBV14	-	18	TRBJ2-3	once	CASSLGGKYSSFTDTQYF	TGTGCCAGCAGCCTTGGGGGGAAGTACTCATCTTTCACAGATACGCAGTATTTT
TRBV5-1	-	15	TRBJ1-6	-	CASSLGREGVSPLHF	TGCGCCAGCAGCTTGGGTCGGGAGGGAGTTTCACCCCTCCACTTT
TRBV28	TRBD2	15	TRBJ2-7	-	CASSLGRGSSYEQYF	TGTGCCAGCAGTCTAGGGAGGGGAAGCTCCTACGAGCAGTACTTC
TRBV2	-	12	TRBJ1-6	-	CASSREGSPLHF	TGTGCCAGCAGCAGGGAGGGTTCACCCCTCCACTTT
TRBV16	-	16	TRBJ1-4	-	CASSQFVVTVNEKLFF	TGTGCCAGCAGCCAATTCGTAGTAACAGTTAATGAAAAACTGTTTTTT
TRBV7-9	-	12	TRBJ2-5	-	CASNAGAETQYF	TGTGCCAGCAACGCGGGGGCAGAGACCCAGTACTTC
TRBV27	-	15	TRBJ2-7	few	CASRGLGQGGDEQYF	TGTGCCAGCAGGGGGCTAGGGCAGGGAGGTGACGAGCAGTACTTC
TRBV6-1	-	15	TRBJ1-5	-	CASRPERGNVQPQHF	TGTGCCAGCAGACCTGAGAGGGGGAATGTTCAGCCCCAGCATTTT
TRBV5-1	TRBD1	15	TRBJ1-4	-	CASSSLQGANEKLFF	TGCGCCAGCAGCTCATTACAGGGGGCTAATGAAAAACTGTTTTTT
TRBV6-5	-	15	TRBJ1-2	-	CASRLDRTASYGYTF	TGTGCCAGCAGACTTGACAGGACTGCCTCCTATGGCTACACCTTC
TRBV7-7	-	13	TRBJ2-7	-	CASSLSRTYEQYF	TGTGCCAGCAGCTTAAGTCGGACATACGAGCAGTACTTC
TRBV7-6	TRBD1	16	TRBJ1-3	-	CASSLDRVGNGNTIYF	TGTGCCAGCAGCCTCGACAGGGTGGGAAATGGAAACACCATATATTTT
TRBV28	-	12	TRBJ1-4	once	CASSVLNEKLFF	TGTGCCAGCAGTGTACTAAATGAAAAACTGTTTTTT
TRBV5-1	TRBD1	14	TRBJ2-3	-	CASSPDRVVDTQYF	TGCGCCAGCAGCCCGGACAGGGTGGTGGATACGCAGTATTTT
TRBV6-1	-	15	TRBJ1-2	-	CASSDLGVGRYGYTF	TGTGCCAGCAGCGACCTCGGGGTTGGTCGCTATGGCTATACCTTC
TRBV28	TRBD1	15	TRBJ1-5	-	CASSPSGQGYQPQHF	TGTGCCAGCAGCCCGTCCGGACAGGGGTATCAGCCCCAGCATTTT
TRBV4-3	TRBD2	15	TRBJ2-3	-	CASSSGVSSTDTQYF	TGCGCCAGCTCGAGCGGGGTATCAAGCACAGATACGCAGTATTTT
TRBV4-2	-	16	TRBJ2-7	-	CASSQVGPLAAYEQYF	TGTGCCAGCAGCCAAGTCGGTCCTCTAGCAGCCTACGAGCAGTACTTC
TRBV5-6	-	15	TRBJ1-4	once	CASSLSIRGNEKLFF	TGTGCCAGCAGCTTGAGTATACGGGGTAATGAAAAACTGTTTTTT
TRBV30	TRBD1	13	TRBJ2-7	once	CASGQGHSYEQYF	TGTGCCTCCGGACAGGGACATTCCTACGAGCAGTACTTC
TRBV27	TRBD2	16	TRBJ2-7	-	CASSQGTSGSVNEQYF	TGTGCCAGCAGTCAAGGGACTAGCGGGAGTGTGAACGAGCAGTACTTC
TRBV10-3	-	14	TRBJ1-3	-	CAISGESYGNTIYF	TGTGCCATCAGTGGGGAGTCGTACGGAAACACCATATATTTT
TRBV10-3	-	14	TRBJ1-2	few	CAISVNTGSGGYTF	TGTGCCATCAGTGTTAATACAGGGTCGGGTGGCTACACCTTC
TRBV5-1	-	16	TRBJ2-3	-	CASSSDNDDITDTQYF	TGCGCCAGCAGCTCCGACAACGACGACATCACAGATACGCAGTATTTT
TRBV27	-	15	TRBJ2-2	-	CASSLFEEGTGELFF	TGTGCCAGCAGTTTATTTGAGGAGGGAACCGGGGAGCTGTTTTTT
TRBV4-2	TRBD1	16	TRBJ2-1	-	CASSQQGTGGTNEQFF	TGTGCCAGCAGCCAACAAGGGACAGGGGGCACGAATGAGCAGTTCTTC
TRBV5-1	-	16	TRBJ2-7	-	CASSLGQALISYEQYF	TGCGCCAGCAGCTTGGGCCAGGCGCTTATCTCCTACGAGCAGTACTTC
TRBV6-5	TRBD1	12	TRBJ1-1	few	CASSVRGTEAFF	TGTGCCAGCAGCGTCAGGGGGACTGAAGCTTTCTTT
TRBV27	-	13	TRBJ2-5	-	CASSLSSGETQYF	TGTGCCAGCAGTTTATCTTCAGGAGAGACCCAGTACTTC
TRBV19	-	12	TRBJ2-7	-	CASSSGDYEQYF	TGTGCCAGTAGTTCGGGGGACTACGAGCAGTACTTC
TRBV27	TRBD2	17	TRBJ2-3	-	CASSPTFSGSYADTQYF	TGTGCCAGCAGTCCCACCTTTAGCGGGAGTTACGCAGATACGCAGTATTTT
TRBV9	TRBD2	15	TRBJ2-3	-	CASSVGTRYTDTQYF	TGTGCCAGCAGCGTAGGGACTAGATACACAGATACGCAGTATTTT
TRBV29-1	TRBD1	14	TRBJ1-1	-	CSVKAGTGDTEAFF	TGCAGCGTCAAGGCAGGGACAGGGGATACTGAAGCTTTCTTT
TRBV7-2	TRBD1	16	TRBJ2-7	few	CASSSPPGTAFYEQYF	TGTGCCAGCAGCTCACCCCCGGGGACAGCCTTCTACGAGCAGTACTTC
TRBV5-4	TRBD1	14	TRBJ1-2	-	CASSLGVQGDGYTF	TGTGCCAGCAGCTTGGGGGTACAGGGGGATGGCTACACCTTC
TRBV12-5	TRBD1	19	TRBJ2-3	-	CASEPRDSSPFFGTDTQYF	TGTGCTAGTGAGCCCAGGGACAGTTCCCCGTTCTTCGGCACAGATACGCAGTATTTT
TRBV19	TRBD1	14	TRBJ1-1	-	CASRPGTVNTEAFF	TGTGCCAGTCGCCCTGGGACAGTGAACACTGAAGCTTTCTTT
TRBV4-2	-	16	TRBJ1-2	-	CASSQERRGELYGYTF	TGTGCCAGCAGCCAAGAAAGAAGGGGCGAACTCTATGGCTACACCTTC
TRBV6-1	TRBD1	17	TRBJ2-7	-	CASSVTSGTGTSYEQYF	TGTGCCAGCAGTGTCACTTCCGGGACAGGGACCAGCTACGAGCAGTACTTC